The clone carrying this T cell receptor (beta chain) was detected many times. What it recognizes is unknown. V lost 2 bases, J lost 0 bases, and 13 bases lay in between. The CDR3 extends over 16 amino acids. CDR1 DFQATT and CDR2 SNEGSKA come from the germline V gene (reference sequence). These data are taken from a study of CD8+CD57+ T cells in acquired aplastic anemia. Notes on the study in general: Roughly 30 CD8+ CDR3 sequences occurred in both the patients and the controls.

The patients chosen for sequencing had shown expansion of CD8+CD57+ cells (detected by flow cytometry). Profiles of TCR beta VDJ and CDR3 were generated from a genomic DNA template. TCRdb re-analysed the reads in MiXCR, keeping a single row per CDR3 protein. This sample has hundreds of thousands of distinct CDR3 sequences, with less than 60% found just once. This chain connects TRBV20-1 to TRBJ2-2, with D tentatively TRBD2 (7 bases). This TCR was recovered from a human donor with aplastic anemia. The material sequenced was sorted CD4+, CD8+, or CD8+CD57+ T cells (not recorded which) from PBMCs. The CDR3 spells CSARRGGLTNTGELFF. Written as DNA, the CDR3 is TGCAGTGCTAGAAGGGGGGGCCTAACGAACACCGGGGAGCTGTTTTTT.